These 3 T cell receptor beta chains came from one sample sequenced in a study of cytotoxic CD8 clonotypes in ibrutinib-treated CLL. Here immunoSEQ multiplex PCR was the method, and the copy in TCRdb shows in-frame clones only, minus some. This repertoire shows some 200,000 clones, roughly 73% found once; its top ten account for roughly 11%. Here the sequenced sample was PBMCs, taken after 12 months of ibrutinib treatment. Every receptor here comes from a human donor with chronic lymphocytic leukemia.

This chain joins TRBV6-1 and TRBJ2-7, with 8 bases matching TRBD1. The CDR3 is made up of 13 amino acids. Germline loops: CDR1 MNHNS, CDR2 SASEGT. The V segment lost 4 bases and the J segment 3 bases; nucleotides outside the gene matches: 2. The CDR3 DNA sequence: TGTGCCAGCAGTGGTGACAGGGGCTACGAGCAGTACTTC. It yields the protein CASSGDRGYEQYF.

The chain uses TRBV10-2 and TRBJ1-6, with no clear D. V shed 8 bases and J shed 9 bases, with 5 bases lying between them. Germline loops: CDR1 WSHSY, CDR2 SAAADI. This CDR3 contains 10 residues. In DNA form, the CDR3 reads TGCGCCAGCGGCACTTCACCCCTCCACTTT. It is translated as CASGTSPLHF.

This clone was seen a few times. The genes are TRBV6-1 and TRBJ2-1, with D unresolved. Trimming shortened V by 2 bases and J by 5 bases, and 4 bases separated the two germline ends. CDR1 is MNHNS and CDR2 is SASEGT in the germline V gene. The CDR3 totals 12 residues. The CDR3 spells CASSETNNEQFF. The CDR3 nucleotides read TGTGCCAGCAGTGAAACCAACAATGAGCAGTTCTTC.